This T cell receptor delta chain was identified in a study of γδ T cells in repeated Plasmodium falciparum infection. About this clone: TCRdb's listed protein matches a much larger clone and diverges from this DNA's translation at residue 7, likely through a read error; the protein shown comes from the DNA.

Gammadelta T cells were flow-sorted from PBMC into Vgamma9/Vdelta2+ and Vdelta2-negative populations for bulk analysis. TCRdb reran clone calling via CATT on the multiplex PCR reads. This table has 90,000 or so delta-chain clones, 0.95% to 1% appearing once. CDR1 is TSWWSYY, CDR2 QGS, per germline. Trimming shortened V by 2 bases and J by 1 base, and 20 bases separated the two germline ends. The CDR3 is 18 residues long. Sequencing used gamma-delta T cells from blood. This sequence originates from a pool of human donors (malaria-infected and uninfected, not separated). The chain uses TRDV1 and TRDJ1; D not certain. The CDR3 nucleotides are TGTGCTCTTGGGGAAGCCTCCCCAGCAGTACGAACCACCGATAAACTCATCTTT. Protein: CALGEASPAVRTTDKLIF.